A single sample gave rise to the 13 T cell receptor beta chains below, sequenced in a study of blood T cell repertoires in COVID-19. Measured with immunoSEQ multiplex PCR; TCRdb has only the in-frame clones, and not every one. Here the sample spans more than 300,000 clones, around nine tenths being singletons. The sequenced material came from peripheral blood. The receptor source for this set is a woman aged 30 to 39 with COVID-19, enrolled during active disease.

This clone was observed once. This chain joins TRBV12-3 or TRBV12-4 and TRBJ2-3; TRBD1 matches 11 bases. V gave up 6 bases and J gave up 6 bases; unmatched junction bases: 2. The CDR3 covers 13 residues. DNA for the CDR3: TGTGCCAGCAGACGGGACAGGGGGGATACGCAGTATTTT. Protein: CASRRDRGDTQYF.

The gene calls are TRBV19 and TRBJ2-1, with 8 bases identical to TRBD2. J lost 1 base, V lost 5 bases, and 4 bases had no gene match. The CDR3 consists of 15 residues. Germline V gene sequence: CDR1 LNHDA, CDR2 SQIVND (reference sequence). The CDR3 protein is CASSESGGSYNEQFF. CDR3 bases: TGTGCCAGTAGTGAGAGCGGGGGTTCCTACAATGAGCAGTTCTTC.

V is TRBV18 and J is TRBJ2-2; 9 bases map to TRBD2. The V segment lost 2 bases and the J segment 4 bases; nucleotides outside the gene matches: 14. The CDR3 is made up of 19 amino acids. The germline V gene encodes CDR1 KGHSH and CDR2 LQKENI. The CDR3 loop reads CASSPYFIAGGPGTGELFF. The CDR3 bases are TGTGCCAGCTCACCATATTTCATCGCGGGGGGGCCCGGCACCGGGGAGCTGTTTTTT.

V usage is TRBV7-9 and J usage is TRBJ1-4; 12 bases map to TRBD1. This CDR3 is 18 amino acids long. After removal of 5 bases from V and 2 bases from J, the junction contained 9 bases not matched to a gene. CDR1 is SEHNR, CDR2 FQNEAQ, per germline (reference sequence). CDR3 sequence reads: CASSPGTGGARTNEKLFF. Here the CDR3 DNA reads TGTGCCAGCAGCCCAGGGACAGGGGGCGCCAGGACTAATGAAAAACTGTTTTTT. The full variable domain, in which reference TRBV7-9 and TRBJ1-4 provide the parts outside the CDR3, is DTGVSQNPRHKITKRGQNVTFRCDPISEHNRLYWYRQTLGQGPEFLTYFQNEAQLEKSRLLSDRFSAERPKGSFSTLEIQRTEQGDSAMYLCASSPGTGGARTNEKLFFGSGTQLSVL.

The CDR3 DNA is TGTGCCAGCAGTTCGACAGGACATGATGGGACCCAGTACTTC. It yields the protein CASSSTGHDGTQYF. The rearrangement uses TRBV2 and TRBJ2-5, with D maybe TRBD1 (6 bases). Germline CDR1 SNHLY, CDR2 FYNNEI. V was cut by 5 bases and J by 7 bases, with 17 bases left in between. This CDR3 region has 14 residues.

This clone was observed once. V gene TRBV2 combines with J gene TRBJ1-3; D unclear. V lost 1 base to trimming and J lost 4 bases, with 5 bases between them. The germline V gene has CDR1 SNHLY and CDR2 FYNNEI. This CDR3 region has 13 residues. CDR3 region: CASSEVRGNTIYF. The CDR3 DNA reads TGTGCCAGCAGTGAAGTCCGGGGAAACACCATATATTTT. Complete variable domain (other parts from reference TRBV2 and TRBJ1-3): EPEVTQTPSHQVTQMGQEVILRCVPISNHLYFYWYRQILGQKVEFLVSFYNNEISEKSEIFDDQFSVERPDGSNFTLKIRSTKLEDSAMYFCASSEVRGNTIYFGEGSWLTVV.

V and J are TRBV7-2 and TRBJ1-1; TRBD1 matches 10 bases. The junction had 6 bases not matched to a gene; V was cut back by 6 bases and J by 5 bases. CDR3 length: 14 residues. CDR1 SGHTA and CDR2 FQGNSA come from the germline V gene. CDR3 nucleotides: TGTGCCAGCAGAAGGGACAGGGGAGGTACTGAAGCTTTCTTT. Protein: CASRRDRGGTEAFF.

The V and J genes are TRBV19 and TRBJ2-3, with D tentatively TRBD1 (6 bases). CDR1 LNHDA and CDR2 SQIVND come from the germline V gene (reference sequence). Trimming took off 3 bases at V and 4 bases at J, with 14 bases between the two ends. The CDR3 is made up of 15 amino acids. CDR3 coding DNA: TGTGCCAGTAGTATCCAGGGGCGGATTGCAGATACGCAGTATTTT. Residues: CASSIQGRIADTQYF. Full variable domain (outside the CDR3, taken from reference TRBV19 and TRBJ2-3): DGGITQSPKYLFRKEGQNVTLSCEQNLNHDAMYWYRQDPGQGLRLIYYSQIVNDFQKGDIAEGYSVSREKKESFPLTVTSAQKNPTAFYLCASSIQGRIADTQYFGPGTRLTVL.

The rearrangement links TRBV12-5 to TRBJ1-1, with TRBD1 matching 7 bases. The CDR3 is 13 amino acids. Germline-derived CDR1 and CDR2 are LGHNT and FRNRAP. V shed 1 base and J 11 bases; nucleotides not matched to a gene: 7. CDR3 residues: CASGLAVQGTAFF. CDR3 nucleotides: TGTGCTAGTGGTTTGGCCGTACAGGGGACGGCTTTCTTT.

This chain joins TRBV27 and TRBJ2-2; possibly TRBD2 for D (7 bases). Germline CDR1 is MNHEY and CDR2 is SMNVEV (reference sequence). The V and J ends lost 5 bases and 4 bases respectively, with 14 bases between them. This CDR3 has 15 amino acids. Here the CDR3 DNA reads TGTGCCAGCAGTCCCCTTCGGGGGGCCACCGGGGAGCTGTTTTTT. Translation gives CASSPLRGATGELFF.

The V gene is TRBV20-1, the J gene TRBJ2-7; D is unclear. Looked up from germline, CDR1 is DFQATT and CDR2 is SNEGSKA (reference sequence). This CDR3 has 11 residues. V lost 6 bases, J lost 1 base, and 7 bases lay in between. CDR3 DNA: TGCAGTGCCAAAGCGTCCTACGAGCAGTACTTC. This sequence encodes CSAKASYEQYF.

This chain links TRBV7-9 with TRBJ1-5; D is possibly TRBD1 (6 bases). This CDR3 is 15 amino acids long. Germline CDR1 and CDR2: SEHNR and FQNEAQ (reference sequence). V was pared by 5 bases and J by 5 bases, with 16 bases between. DNA for the CDR3: TGTGCCAGCAGCCGCGACGGGGGGCCGGATCAGCCCCAGCATTTT. Its translation is CASSRDGGPDQPQHF. The entire variable domain, with the rest obtained from reference TRBV7-9 and TRBJ1-5, is as follows: DTGVSQNPRHKITKRGQNVTFRCDPISEHNRLYWYRQTLGQGPEFLTYFQNEAQLEKSRLLSDRFSAERPKGSFSTLEIQRTEQGDSAMYLCASSRDGGPDQPQHFGDGTRLSIL.

V and J are TRBV7-9 and TRBJ2-7; 8 nucleotides line up with TRBD1. V lost 6 bases to trimming and J lost 6 bases; unmatched junction nucleotides: 13. Germline V gene sequence: CDR1 SEHNR, CDR2 FQNEAQ (reference sequence). The CDR3 runs to 15 residues. The CDR3 protein is CASSLNSWTGREQYF. The CDR3 nucleotides are TGTGCCAGCAGTTTGAATTCGTGGACAGGGCGCGAGCAGTACTTC.